The following is a T cell receptor (beta chain) sequence with its context. The specificity of this receptor is unknown. No qualities accompany the bases; no much larger clone lies one base away. Libraries were made using the immunoSEQ multiplex PCR assay. Drawn from immuneACCESS, this table holds only the in-frame rearrangements with V and J called that TCRdb kept. Clones are partly lost; checked studies trace under half to an unresolved V gene and leave the rest unexplained. Counted in this sample were 40,000 or so clones; 85% to 95% of them appeared once. Around 1.7% of the sample is held by the ten biggest clonotypes. The data belong to a study of preoperative IRX-2 immunotherapy in early breast cancer (dated by TCRdb to about 2019). The intended sense of this specimen's treatment or condition label: preoperative locoregional IRX-2 cytokine immunotherapy. The samples were obtained from a phase Ib study that tested preoperative, locoregional IRX-2 cytokine immunotherapy designed to prime immune responses. Patients with early-stage breast cancer who were given IRX-2 before surgery served as donors.

The CDR3 contains 13 residues, cysteine and phenylalanine counted. Only CDR3 DNA is held: 39 bases, read in frame from base 1. V is reduced by 6 bases and J by 8 bases, leaving a spacing of 15 bases between them. Sequences MDHEN (CDR1) and SYDVKM (CDR2) are obtained from the germline V gene. In this chain, TRBV28 is recombined with TRBJ2-3, with a weak D call of TRBD1 (6 bases match). This receptor was taken from a human donor with breast cancer. The source was tumor tissue, collected after IRX-2 immunotherapy. Here is the DNA: TGTGCCAGCAGGAAACAGGGAAGCGGTACGCAGTATTTT. Translated, it reads CASRKQGSGTQYF.